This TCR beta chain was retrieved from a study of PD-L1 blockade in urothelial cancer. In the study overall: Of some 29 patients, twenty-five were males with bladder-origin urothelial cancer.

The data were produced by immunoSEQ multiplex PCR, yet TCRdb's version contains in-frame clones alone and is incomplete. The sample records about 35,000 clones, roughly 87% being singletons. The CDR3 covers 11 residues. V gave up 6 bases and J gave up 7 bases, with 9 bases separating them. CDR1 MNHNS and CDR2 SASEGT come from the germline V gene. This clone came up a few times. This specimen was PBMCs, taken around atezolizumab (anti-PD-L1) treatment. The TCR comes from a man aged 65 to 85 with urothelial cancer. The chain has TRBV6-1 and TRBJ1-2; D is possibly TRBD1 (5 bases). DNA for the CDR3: TGTGCCAGCAGCTCGACAGTTGGCTACACCTTC. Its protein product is CASSSTVGYTF.